This TCR beta chain is from a study of technical replicates of blood from a few donors. The CDR3 is 15 amino acids. Germline loops: CDR1 SGHTA, CDR2 FQGNSA. V dropped 2 bases and J dropped 0 bases, with 7 bases sitting between them. Clones were read by immunoSEQ multiplex PCR, and TCRdb kept only the in-frame ones, dropping some. The table includes about 69,000 clones, 88% detected once. This clonotype was obtained from a human donor in good health. Some clones in this sample may be carry-over from other donors' samples. Sequenced material: PBMCs. V usage is TRBV7-2 and J usage is TRBJ2-2; tentatively, D is TRBD2 (5 bases). The DNA of the CDR3 is TGTGCCAGCAGCTTACATAGCGCGAACACCGGGGAGCTGTTTTTT. Translation: CASSLHSANTGELFF.